This TCR beta chain emerged from a study of T cells expressing NK-cell markers. Study as a whole: Seven sequenced donors out of eight were HCMV-seropositive, one seronegative.

The CDR3 consists of 16 residues. The cDNA for TCR beta came from 5'RACE template switching with UMIs. TCRdb re-called the 5' RACE reads; one entry per CDR3 protein, DNA not given. This table lists about 440,000 distinct CDR3 sequences. Sequenced: blood T cells: a sorted CD56 or NKG2C T cell subset, CD4+ or CD8+ T cells, or bulk PBMC T cells (not recorded which). The rearrangement links TRBV12-3 or TRBV12-4 to TRBJ1-5; there is no DNA to check the TCRdb D call of TRBD1. The TCR sequence derives from a woman between 18 and 75 years old in good health. CDR3 loop: CASTREGQLSNQPQHF.